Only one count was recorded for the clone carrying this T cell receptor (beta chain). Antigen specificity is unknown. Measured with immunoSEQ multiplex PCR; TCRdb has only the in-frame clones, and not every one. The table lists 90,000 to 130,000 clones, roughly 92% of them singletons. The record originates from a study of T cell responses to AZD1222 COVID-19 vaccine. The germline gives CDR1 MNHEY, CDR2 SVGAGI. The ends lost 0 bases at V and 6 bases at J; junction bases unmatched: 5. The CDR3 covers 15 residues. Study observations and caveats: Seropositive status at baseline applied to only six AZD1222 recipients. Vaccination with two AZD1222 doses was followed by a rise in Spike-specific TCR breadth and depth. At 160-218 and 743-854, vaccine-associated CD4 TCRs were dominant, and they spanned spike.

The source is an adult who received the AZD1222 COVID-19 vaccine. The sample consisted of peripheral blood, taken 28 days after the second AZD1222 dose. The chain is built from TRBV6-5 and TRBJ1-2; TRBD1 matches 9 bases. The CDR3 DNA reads TGTGCCAGCAGTTACTCCCGGGACAGGGTTGATGGCTACACCTTC. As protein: CASSYSRDRVDGYTF.